This T cell receptor (beta chain) was documented in a study of blood T cells in healthy people across ages. Notes on the study in general: Per million T cells, TCR beta diversity dropped roughly linearly as age increased.

The authors ran a second PCR of about 6 to 11 cycles using a sample-barcoded 5' primer and a J-beta primer mix. Each cDNA molecule was tagged by a template-switch adaptor that had 12 random nucleotides. TCRdb itself ran the 5' RACE reads through MiXCR, one entry per CDR3 protein. Of some 700,000 distinct CDR3 sequences in the sample, about 20% are singletons; the top ten hold about 22%. A remark on this clonotype: The antigen remains unidentified.

The CDR3 has 15 amino acids. Trimming took off 6 bases at V and 0 bases at J, with 12 bases between the two ends. Looked up from germline, CDR1 is MNHEY and CDR2 is SMNVEV (reference sequence). Every sample yielded at least 6.5 million isolated PBMCs. This chain joins TRBV27 and TRBJ2-4, with D perhaps TRBD1 (6 bases). This sequence originates from a man aged 65-85 years in good health. Sequenced sample: blood. The CDR3 DNA is TGTGCCAGCAGAAAGCAGGGGCTAGCCAAAAACATTCAGTACTTC. Amino acids: CASRKQGLAKNIQYF.